This T cell receptor (beta chain) was sequenced in a study of post-analysis software for immune sequencing data. The overall study: Patients had relapsing-remitting, secondary progressive or progressive-relapsing multiple sclerosis; some lacked subtype. Study results and caveats: Among multiple sclerosis patients, normalized Chao1 diversity was significantly below that of controls.

Details on this clonotype: Its antigen is still unknown.

Each TCR beta cDNA library carried unique molecular identifiers. There were about 0.95 to 11 million T cells, and roughly 0.5 million cDNA molecules came from them. Via MiXCR, TCRdb re-called the PCR reads, giving one row per CDR3 protein. In the table there are about 770,000 distinct CDR3 sequences, 46% of which are singletons. Input material: blood. This TCR came from a girl between 10 and 17 years old with multiple sclerosis.

The CDR3 region is CSARGLGGSYEQYF. As DNA, the CDR3 is TGCAGTGCTAGGGGACTAGGCGGCTCTTACGAGCAGTACTTC. The chain has TRBV20-1 and TRBJ2-7, with 8 positions matching TRBD2. Germline CDR1 DFQATT, CDR2 SNEGSKA (reference sequence). The CDR3 is made up of 14 amino acids. V trimming: 3 bases; J trimming: 4 bases; junction bases outside the gene matches: 8.